This T cell receptor beta chain is drawn from a study of blood T cell repertoires in COVID-19. On the study more broadly: Donors in the United States, Italy and Spain gave samples during acute or convalescent COVID-19. T cells, B-cell-depleted T cells, or PBMCs supplied cDNA or gDNA.

Per the original data handling: Researchers report that nucleated cell counts were estimated from reference gene primer amplification. Repertoires were generated with immunoSEQ multiplex PCR, while TCRdb's copy carries only in-frame clones and drops some. V, J and clone size are those of that table, while D and trimming were read from the DNA. The sample holds hundreds of thousands of clones, approximately 83% seen once. Trimming took 7 bases from V and 6 from J; bases not matched to a gene: 8. Germline V CDR1 and CDR2: LNHDA, SQIVND (reference sequence). This CDR3 is 16 amino acids long. The material sequenced was peripheral blood. The TCR sequence derives from a woman aged 35 to 49 with active or convalescent COVID-19. This chain joins TRBV19 and TRBJ2-2, with 13 bases fitting TRBD2. CDR3 in amino acids: CASTRTSGGFPGELFF. CDR3 coding DNA: TGTGCCAGTACTAGGACTAGCGGGGGCTTCCCCGGGGAGCTGTTTTTT.